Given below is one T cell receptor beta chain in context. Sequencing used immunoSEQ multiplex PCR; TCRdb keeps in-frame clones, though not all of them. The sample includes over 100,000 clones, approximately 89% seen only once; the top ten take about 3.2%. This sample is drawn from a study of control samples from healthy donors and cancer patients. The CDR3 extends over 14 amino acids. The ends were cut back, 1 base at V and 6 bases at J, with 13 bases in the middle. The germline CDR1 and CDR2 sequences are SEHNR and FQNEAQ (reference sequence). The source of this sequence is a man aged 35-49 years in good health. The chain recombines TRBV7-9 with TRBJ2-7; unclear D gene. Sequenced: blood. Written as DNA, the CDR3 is TGTGCCAGCAGCTTAGGGGGTGGGGTTGTCGAGCAGTACTTC. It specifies CASSLGGGVVEQYF.